This T cell receptor beta chain stems from a study of technical replicates of blood from a few donors. Trimming took 8 bases from V and 5 from J, leaving 20 bases between them. The CDR3 totals 14 residues. Germline V gene data show CDR1 as GTSNPN and CDR2 as SVGIG (reference sequence). This clone was recorded once. Method: immunoSEQ multiplex PCR; TCRdb's copy keeps in-frame clones and lacks some. Of just under 45,000 clones listed, around 97% were seen once; the top ten hold less than 0.45%. This TCR was sampled from a human donor in good health. This rearrangement joins TRBV30 to TRBJ2-3; D is perhaps TRBD2 (7 bases). The specimen sequenced was T cells isolated from PBMCs. The DNA for the CDR3 is TGTGCCCGGGGGGCAGCGGTCTTTCAAGATACGCAGTATTTT. This translates into CARGAAVFQDTQYF. Filled out from reference TRBV30 and TRBJ2-3, the complete variable domain reads SQTIHQWPATLVQPVGSPLSLECTVEGTSNPNLYWYRQAAGRGLQLLFYSVGIGQISSEVPQNLSASRPQDRQFILSSKKLLLSDSGFYLCARGAAVFQDTQYFGPGTRLTVL.